This T cell receptor beta chain was obtained from a study of technical replicates of blood from several donors. The repertoire was sequenced with immunoSEQ multiplex PCR; TCRdb's copy has only in-frame clones and lacks some. Here the sample spans under 85,000 clones, 94% being singletons. Trimming pared 0 bases from V and 5 bases from J, leaving 6 bases between. The length of the CDR3 is 13 residues. Germline assignment: CDR1 SGHNT and CDR2 YYREEE (reference sequence). This chain links TRBV5-4 with TRBJ2-1; D perhaps matches TRBD2 (6 bases). The sequence was collected from a human donor in good health. The sample consisted of T cells isolated from PBMCs. CDR3 DNA sequence: TGTGCCAGCAGCTTGGCGGGGGACAATGAGCAGTTCTTC. Protein sequence: CASSLAGDNEQFF.